This T cell receptor (beta chain) emerged from a study of blood T cells in healthy people across ages. General study points: Whereas aged donors had fewer naive CD4+ cells, long-lived donors had more of them and higher diversity. It was not possible, with unsorted PBMCs, to conclusively compare naive and antigen-experienced cells.

The J segment lost 2 bases and the V segment lost 1 base, leaving 12 bases of the junction unmatched. Germline V CDR1 and CDR2: SGHKS, YYEKEE (reference sequence). This CDR3 has 18 amino acids. Using a J-beta primer mix together with a sample-barcoded 5' primer, a second PCR was run for roughly 6 to 11 cycles. Using its own MiXCR run on the 5' RACE reads, TCRdb lists one record per CDR3 protein. This table holds roughly 2 million distinct CDR3 sequences, around 48% found once. On this clonotype itself: As yet, its antigen is unknown.

The sample comprised blood. This TCR was sampled from a woman in her forties in good health. The rearrangement links TRBV5-5 to TRBJ1-5; 7 bases agree with TRBD1. The CDR3 DNA is TGTGCCAGCAGCTTGAGCGGCAGGGGGGAGTACGGCAATCAGCCCCAGCATTTT. Translating it yields CASSLSGRGEYGNQPQHF.